This T cell receptor (beta chain) was sequenced in a study of T cell responses to AZD1222 COVID-19 vaccine. Findings and caveats of the study: At study baseline, merely six AZD1222 recipients were seropositive. White British people made up most donors, females outnumbered males, and clonal diversity was possibly underestimated. Within unmutated variant regions lay the reported targets of nearly half of spike-specific TCRs.

For this clone: Its target is unknown.

The V gene lost 0 bases and the J gene lost 10 bases, with 13 bases spanning the gap. Germline CDR1 is LNHDA and CDR2 is SQIVND (reference sequence). This CDR3 region has 14 residues. TCRdb's table, derived via immunoSEQ multiplex PCR, lists solely in-frame clones and lacks some. The repertoire holds about 170,000 clones, about 90% seen once, with roughly 4.3% in the top ten. The sequence was collected from an adult who received the MenACWY meningococcal vaccine as a control. V gene TRBV19 combines with J gene TRBJ1-5; D is undetermined. Source: peripheral blood, taken 28 days after the second dose of the MenACWY control vaccine. The CDR3 DNA reads as TGTGCCAGTAGTATAGATCCCCCCCCGACTCCCCAGCATTTT. It is translated as CASSIDPPPTPQHF.